Below are 7 T cell receptor beta chains sequenced from a single sample in a study of shared clonotypes between healthy human individuals. Terminally differentiated effector memory CD45RA+ cells were excluded from the naive CD8 cells, which were CD45RO-negative and positively selected for CCR7. This table comes from immunoSEQ multiplex PCR, and its TCRdb copy is limited to in-frame clones, with some not included. The sample lists about 2 million clones; about 95% were seen once. Sequencing was carried out using naive CD8+ T cells sorted from blood. These receptor sequences come from a man aged 18 to 29 in good health.

In DNA form, the CDR3 reads TGTGCCAGTAGTCCGTGGAGCGCAGGGAGTGAGCAGTTCTTC. Amino acid sequence: CASSPWSAGSEQFF. V and J are TRBV19 and TRBJ2-1; D might be TRBD1 or TRBD2, each matching 5 bases. CDR1 and CDR2 from the germline V gene are LNHDA and SQIVND (reference sequence). V lost 5 bases and J lost 9, with 17 bases in between. The CDR3 has 14 amino acids.

The rearrangement links TRBV30 to TRBJ2-7; D unresolved. Trimming shortened V by 4 bases and J by 7 bases, and 14 bases separated the two germline ends. The CDR3 is 12 amino acids. The germline gives CDR1 GTSNPN, CDR2 SVGIG (reference sequence). The DNA for the CDR3 is TGTGCCTGGAACCTAAACTCTCCGGAGCAGTACTTC. It encodes CAWNLNSPEQYF.

This chain connects TRBV7-9 to TRBJ1-1, with D possibly TRBD1 on 5 matching bases. The CDR3 loop spans 13 amino acids. V lost 2 bases to trimming and J lost 3 bases, with 7 bases between them. Germline assignment: CDR1 SEHNR and CDR2 FQNEAQ (reference sequence). CDR3 coding DNA: TGTGCCAGCAGCTTACTGGGGGACACTGAAGCTTTCTTT. It yields the protein CASSLLGDTEAFF.

This chain joins TRBV27 and TRBJ2-7, with 9 bases lining up with TRBD1. V trimming: 6 bases; J trimming: 3 bases; junction bases outside the gene matches: 9. Germline V gene lookup returns CDR1 MNHEY and CDR2 SMNVEV (reference sequence). The CDR3 is 15 residues long. The CDR3 region is CASSLLGTGIYEQYF. The CDR3 nucleotides are TGTGCCAGCAGCCTTTTAGGGACAGGGATCTACGAGCAGTACTTC.

The rearrangement links TRBV28 to TRBJ2-7; TRBD1 might be the D (5 bases). The germline V gene encodes CDR1 MDHEN and CDR2 SYDVKM. V dropped 1 base and J dropped 2 bases, with 9 bases sitting between them. CDR3 length: 14 amino acids. The CDR3 here is CASSLLRGPYEQYF. CDR3 coding DNA: TGTGCCAGCAGTTTATTAAGGGGTCCCTACGAGCAGTACTTC.

This chain joins TRBV4-1 and TRBJ2-7; tentative D call: TRBD1 (6 bases). The V gene's germline CDR1 is MGHRA and CDR2 YSYEKL. The CDR3 is made up of 17 amino acids. Trimming shortened V by 0 bases and J by 1 base, and 16 bases separated the two germline ends. The CDR3 nucleotides are TGCGCCAGCAGCCAAGATGAGCCCGGACAGTCATCCTACGAGCAGTACTTC. It encodes CASSQDEPGQSSYEQYF.

This chain links TRBV4-1 with TRBJ2-5; D unresolved. In germline, CDR1 is MGHRA, CDR2 YSYEKL. The CDR3 runs to 13 residues. V lost 1 base to trimming and J lost 5 bases, with 8 bases between them. For the CDR3, the DNA is TGCGCCAGCAGCCAAGTTTTTGGGGAGACCCAGTACTTC. Encoded protein: CASSQVFGETQYF.